A selection of T cell receptor beta chains follows, all from one sample in a study of cytomegalovirus exposure and HLA in healthy donors. Clones were read by immunoSEQ multiplex PCR, and TCRdb kept only the in-frame ones, dropping some. In total, the table holds tens of thousands of clones. Sequenced input: PBMCs. The origin of the receptors is a woman between 40 and 50 years old in good health and CMV-seropositive. CDR3s include the opening cysteine and the closing phenylalanine or tryptophan. A D gene is named only where the DNA matches it firmly.

j_call	d_call	v_call	cdr3_length	cdr3_nt	cdr3_aa
TRBJ2-2	NA	TRBV12-2	17	TGTGCAAGTCGCTTAGAGCCGGTAACAGGGGACACCGGGGAGCTGTTTTTT	CASRLEPVTGDTGELFF
TRBJ1-5	NA	TRBV6-5	15	TGTGCCAGCAGTTACTTTACAGGTAGCAATCAGCCCCAGCATTTT	CASSYFTGSNQPQHF
TRBJ2-1	TRBD2	TRBV4-1	14	TGCGCCAGCAGCCTGTCCAGCGGGGGAGACGCCAGTTTCTTC	CASSLSSGGDASFF
TRBJ2-7	NA	TRBV19	15	TGTGCCAGTAGTATAGGGTGGGACACCTCCTACGAGCAGTACTTC	CASSIGWDTSYEQYF
TRBJ1-5	NA	TRBV30	13	TGTGCCTGGGGGGACTCTCGCTATCAGCCCCAGCATTTT	CAWGDSRYQPQHF
TRBJ2-1	NA	TRBV4-3	16	TGCGCCAGCAGCCAAGGTCAGCGAACGACTAGGGAAAAGCAGTTCTTC	CASSQGQRTTREKQFF
TRBJ2-3	NA	TRBV9	16	TGTGCCAGCAGCGTAGGCGGCACCTATAGCACAGATACGCAGTATTTT	CASSVGGTYSTDTQYF
TRBJ2-3	TRBD2	TRBV5-4	20	TGTGCCAGCAGCTTGGTGCCGGGGCTAGCGGGGGTTAGAAGCACAGATACGCAGTATTTT	CASSLVPGLAGVRSTDTQYF
TRBJ2-1	TRBD1	TRBV19	15	TGTGCCAGTAGTAACGGTAGGGGGCACTACAATGAGCAGTTCTTC	CASSNGRGHYNEQFF
TRBJ2-5	NA	TRBV4-3	16	TGCGCCAGCAGCAATAACCCCATAATGGAGGGAGAGACCCAGTACTTC	CASSNNPIMEGETQYF
TRBJ2-5	NA	TRBV7-3	15	TGTGCCAGCAGCTTAGGTGTAGCGTCGCAAGAGACCCAGTACTTC	CASSLGVASQETQYF
TRBJ2-7	NA	TRBV6-5	16	TGTGCCAGCAGTTACTCTGCACTCGGGGGCTCCTACGAGCAGTACTTC	CASSYSALGGSYEQYF
TRBJ2-2	NA	TRBV19	17	TGTGCCAGTAGCGACGGCAGGGTTTCTTTTTGTACCGGGGAGCTGTTTTTT	CASSDGRVSFCTGELFF
TRBJ2-6	TRBD1	TRBV18	18	TGTGCCAGCTCACCATCTGGGACAGGGGGCTCTGGGGCCAACGTCCTGACTTTC	CASSPSGTGGSGANVLTF
TRBJ2-1	NA	TRBV4-2	18	TGTGCCAGCAGCCAAGGCCCTCGGGGCGCGGGAATTTTCGATGAGCAGTTCTTC	CASSQGPRGAGIFDEQFF
TRBJ1-3	TRBD1	TRBV4-1	16	TGCGCCAGCAGCCTACTACAGGGGATCTCTGGAAACACCATATATTTT	CASSLLQGISGNTIYF
TRBJ2-5	NA	TRBV5-4	17	TGTGCCAGCAGCTCGTGGAGGGGAGATCGACAGGTGCGGGAGCAGTACTTC	CASSSWRGDRQVREQYF
TRBJ1-2	NA	TRBV6-5	14	TGTGCCAGCAGTTACGTCCAGGGGTCATCTGGCTACACCTTC	CASSYVQGSSGYTF
TRBJ2-7	TRBD1	TRBV6-5	13	TGTGCCAGCAGTGAAACTACAGGGGACAGGGCGGACTTC	CASSETTGDRADF
TRBJ1-1	NA	TRBV5-1	17	TGCGCCAGCAGCTTGGTCCTCGGGGGGGCGCTGGACACTGAAGCTTTCTTT	CASSLVLGGALDTEAFF
TRBJ2-7	NA	TRBV7-8	12	TGTGCCAGCAGCTTATGGGGCCCCTCCAACCACTTC	CASSLWGPSNHF
TRBJ2-7	TRBD2	TRBV9	15	TGTGCCAGCAGCGCGGATCCGGGACTAGCCTACGAGCAGTACTTC	CASSADPGLAYEQYF
TRBJ1-1	NA	TRBV30	13	TGTGCCTGGAGGAGACAGCGGAACACTGAAGCTTTCTTT	CAWRRQRNTEAFF
TRBJ2-3	TRBD2	TRBV6-1	14	TGTGCCAGCAGCCCGGGACTAGCGTTAGATACGCAGTATTTT	CASSPGLALDTQYF
TRBJ1-5	TRBD1	TRBV5-1	14	TGCGCCAGCAGCCAGGGACAGGGGGGAAAGCCCCAGCATTTT	CASSQGQGGKPQHF
TRBJ1-1	TRBD1	TRBV9	16	TGTGCCAGCAGCGTTGGGACAGGAAGTTTGAACACTGAAGCTTTCTTT	CASSVGTGSLNTEAFF
TRBJ1-2	NA	TRBV5-1	12	TGCGCCAGCAGCCCGCACGAGGGCGGCTACACCTTC	CASSPHEGGYTF
TRBJ1-2	TRBD1	TRBV27	13	TGTGCCAGGGGGGAGGGACAGGGACCTGGCTACACCTTC	CARGEGQGPGYTF
TRBJ1-1	NA	TRBV28	14	TGTGCCAGCAGTTTAAATTACGGGATCACTGAAGCTTTCTTT	CASSLNYGITEAFF
TRBJ2-4	NA	TRBV4-1	12	TGCGCCAGCAGCGGCCAGAAAAACATTCAGTACTTC	CASSGQKNIQYF
TRBJ1-3	NA	TRBV5-4	16	TGTGCCAGCAGCTTGGCCGGGGGGGACTCTGGAAACACCATATATTTT	CASSLAGGDSGNTIYF
TRBJ1-6	TRBD1	TRBV7-6	15	TGTGCCAGCAGCGCCCGGACAGGCTATAATTCACCCCTCCACTTT	CASSARTGYNSPLHF
TRBJ1-5	TRBD1	TRBV6-6	16	TGTGCCAGCTCCACCCATACAGGGGGAGGCAATCAGCCCCAGCATTTT	CASSTHTGGGNQPQHF
TRBJ1-3	TRBD1	TRBV28	16	TGTGCCAGCCGCTCCCCCGGCAGGGGGAATGGAAACACCATATATTTT	CASRSPGRGNGNTIYF
TRBJ2-7	TRBD1	TRBV7-2	15	TGTGCCAGCAGCTTAGGACAGGGATCTTTCTACGAGCAGTACTTC	CASSLGQGSFYEQYF
TRBJ2-7	TRBD1	TRBV5-1	14	TGCGCCAGCAGCCCCGGGACAGGGAGCTACGAGCAGTACTTC	CASSPGTGSYEQYF
TRBJ2-1	TRBD2	TRBV28	15	TGTGCCAGCAGTTTCGGGACTAGCGTCTACAATGAGCAGTTCTTC	CASSFGTSVYNEQFF
TRBJ2-7	TRBD1	TRBV19	16	TGTGCCAGTAGCAAAATGACCGGGACAGGGAGGGGCGAGCAGTACTTC	CASSKMTGTGRGEQYF
TRBJ1-5	NA	TRBV19	14	TGTGCCAGTAGTAGGCAAGGGGTCTTGCGTCCCCAGCATTTT	CASSRQGVLRPQHF
TRBJ2-7	TRBD1	TRBV14	15	TGTGCCAGCAGCGTATCTGGTCAGGGGGCCTACGAGCAGTACTTC	CASSVSGQGAYEQYF
TRBJ1-1	TRBD1	TRBV9	17	TGTGCCAGCAGCGTAAATAAGCAGGGACAGGGAAACACTGAAGCTTTCTTT	CASSVNKQGQGNTEAFF
TRBJ2-7	NA	TRBV11-2	14	TGTGCCAGCAGCCCAGACTCCGCACGCTACGAGCAGTACTTC	CASSPDSARYEQYF
TRBJ1-2	TRBD1	TRBV6-1	15	TGTGCCAGCACCCTAGAGGGGACAGGGGCGCGGGGCTACACCTTC	CASTLEGTGARGYTF
TRBJ2-2	TRBD2	TRBV7-3	16	TGTGCCAGCAGCACCGTAGCGGGGCCGAACACCGGGGAGCTGTTTTTT	CASSTVAGPNTGELFF
TRBJ1-1	NA	TRBV19	15	TGTGCCAGTAGTATTTTTTCGGCAGGGGACACTGAAGCTTTCTTT	CASSIFSAGDTEAFF
TRBJ2-7	TRBD1	TRBV16	14	TGTGCCAGCAGCCCGACAGGGGGCGACTACGAGCAGTACTTC	CASSPTGGDYEQYF
TRBJ1-2	TRBD1	TRBV10-3	13	TGTGCCATCAGTCCAGGACAGGGCTATGGCTACACCTTC	CAISPGQGYGYTF
TRBJ1-6	NA	TRBV7-6	15	TGTGCCAGCAGCTTATTCGACAGGAGTAGTTCACCCCTCCACTTT	CASSLFDRSSSPLHF
TRBJ2-5	TRBD2	TRBV9	18	TGTGCCAGCAGCGTAGGGACTAGCGGGGGGCCCGTCCAAGAGACCCAGTACTTC	CASSVGTSGGPVQETQYF
TRBJ1-2	NA	TRBV9	16	TGTGCCAGCAGCGTGGACGACACAGGCAGGATACGTGGCTACACCTTC	CASSVDDTGRIRGYTF
TRBJ2-1	TRBD2	TRBV6-6	16	TGTGCCAGCTACGGGACTAGCGGGAGTTCTACGGGGGAGCAGTTCTTC	CASYGTSGSSTGEQFF
TRBJ1-5	NA	TRBV6-5	13	TGTGCCAGCAGTTCAGGGCCCCTGCAGCCCCAGCATTTT	CASSSGPLQPQHF
TRBJ2-2	TRBD1	TRBV5-6	15	TGTGCCAGCAGCTCCAGACAGGGGGCCAACGGGGAGCTGTTTTTT	CASSSRQGANGELFF
TRBJ2-1	TRBD2	TRBV18	16	TGTGCCAGCTCACCACTCGAAGCGGGAGGAGGCCATGAGCAGTTCTTC	CASSPLEAGGGHEQFF